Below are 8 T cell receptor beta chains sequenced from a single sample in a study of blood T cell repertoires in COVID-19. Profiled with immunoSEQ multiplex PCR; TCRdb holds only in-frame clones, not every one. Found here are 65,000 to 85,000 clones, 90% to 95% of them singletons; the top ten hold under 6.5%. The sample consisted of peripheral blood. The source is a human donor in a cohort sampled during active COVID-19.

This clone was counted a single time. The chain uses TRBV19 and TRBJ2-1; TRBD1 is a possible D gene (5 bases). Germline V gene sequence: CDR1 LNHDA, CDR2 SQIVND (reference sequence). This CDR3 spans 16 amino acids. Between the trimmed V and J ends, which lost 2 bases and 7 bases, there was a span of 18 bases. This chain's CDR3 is CASSITPGISRNEQFF. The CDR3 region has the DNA TGTGCCAGTAGTATAACCCCAGGGATTTCAAGGAATGAGCAGTTCTTC.

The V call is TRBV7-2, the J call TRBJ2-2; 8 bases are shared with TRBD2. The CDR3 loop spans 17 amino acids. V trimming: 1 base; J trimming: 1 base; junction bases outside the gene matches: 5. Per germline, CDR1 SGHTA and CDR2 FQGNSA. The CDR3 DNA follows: TGTGCCAGCAGCTTAGGTAGCGGGGCGGAGAACACCGGGGAGCTGTTTTTT. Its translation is CASSLGSGAENTGELFF.

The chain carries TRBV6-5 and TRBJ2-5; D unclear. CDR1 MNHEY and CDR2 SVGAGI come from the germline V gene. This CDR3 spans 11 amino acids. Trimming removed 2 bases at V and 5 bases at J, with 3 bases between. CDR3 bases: TGTGCCAGCAGTTACGAGGAGACCCAGTACTTC. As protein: CASSYEETQYF.

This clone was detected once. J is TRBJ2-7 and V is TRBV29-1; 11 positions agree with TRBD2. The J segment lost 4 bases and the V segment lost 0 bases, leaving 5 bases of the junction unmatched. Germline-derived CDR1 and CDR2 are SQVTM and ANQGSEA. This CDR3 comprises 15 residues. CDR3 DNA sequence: TGCAGCGTTGAAGACCCTAGCGGGGGGCCGTACGAGCAGTACTTC. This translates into CSVEDPSGGPYEQYF.

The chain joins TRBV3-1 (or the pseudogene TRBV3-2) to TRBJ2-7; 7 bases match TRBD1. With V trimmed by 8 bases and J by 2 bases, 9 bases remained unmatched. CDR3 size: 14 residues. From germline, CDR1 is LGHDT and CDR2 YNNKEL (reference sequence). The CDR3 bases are TGTGCCAGCCCGGGAAAGGGGGCAACCTACGAGCAGTACTTC. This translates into CASPGKGATYEQYF.

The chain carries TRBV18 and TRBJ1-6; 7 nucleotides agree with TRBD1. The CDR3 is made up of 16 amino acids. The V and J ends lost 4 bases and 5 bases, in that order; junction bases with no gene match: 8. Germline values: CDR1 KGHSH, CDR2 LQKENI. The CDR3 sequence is CASSRSGQFNNSPLHF. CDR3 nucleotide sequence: TGTGCCAGCTCACGATCGGGACAGTTTAATAATTCACCCCTCCACTTT.

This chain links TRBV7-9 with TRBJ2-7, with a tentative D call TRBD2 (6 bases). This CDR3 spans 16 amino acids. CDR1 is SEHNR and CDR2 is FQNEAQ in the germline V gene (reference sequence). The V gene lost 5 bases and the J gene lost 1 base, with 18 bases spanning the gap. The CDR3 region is CASSTRHGEASYEQYF. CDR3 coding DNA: TGTGCCAGCAGCACTCGACATGGGGAGGCATCCTACGAGCAGTACTTC.

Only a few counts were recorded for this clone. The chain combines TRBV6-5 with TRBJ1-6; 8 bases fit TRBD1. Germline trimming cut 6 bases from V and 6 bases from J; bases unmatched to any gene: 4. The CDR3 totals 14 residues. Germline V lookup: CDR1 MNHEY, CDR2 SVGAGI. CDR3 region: CASSRDRPNSPLHF. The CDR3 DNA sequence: TGTGCCAGCAGCCGGGACAGGCCTAATTCACCCCTCCACTTT.